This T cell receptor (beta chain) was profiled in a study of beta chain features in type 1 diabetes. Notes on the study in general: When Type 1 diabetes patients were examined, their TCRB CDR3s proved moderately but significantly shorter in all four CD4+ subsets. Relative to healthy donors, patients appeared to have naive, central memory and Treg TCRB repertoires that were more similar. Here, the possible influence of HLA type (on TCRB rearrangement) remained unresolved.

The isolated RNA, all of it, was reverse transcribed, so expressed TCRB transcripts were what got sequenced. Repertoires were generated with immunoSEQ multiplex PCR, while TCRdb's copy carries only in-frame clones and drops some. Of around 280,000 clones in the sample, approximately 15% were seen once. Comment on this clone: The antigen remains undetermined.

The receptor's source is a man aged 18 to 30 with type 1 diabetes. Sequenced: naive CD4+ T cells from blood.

This chain's CDR3 is CASSLVPSGGINEQFF. In nucleotides, the CDR3 is TGTGCCAGCAGCTTAGTGCCTAGCGGGGGGATCAATGAGCAGTTCTTC. V usage is TRBV7-2 and J usage is TRBJ2-1, with 11 nucleotides matching TRBD2. The CDR3 is 16 amino acids. V was clipped by 1 base and J by 6 bases; unmatched bases: 5. Germline V CDR1 and CDR2: SGHTA, FQGNSA.